The next 19 T cell receptor beta chains were all read from a single sample in a study of cytomegalovirus exposure and HLA in healthy donors. A multiplex PCR was run with 60 Vbeta primers and 13 Jbeta primers. Using immunoSEQ multiplex PCR, the repertoire was profiled, and TCRdb retains in-frame clones only, with some absent. The sample yields 100,000 to 150,000 clones, over 70% seen once. The sequenced sample was PBMCs. Receptors originate from a woman in her late teens or twenties in good health and CMV-seronegative.

The chain combines TRBV5-8 with TRBJ2-7, with D possibly TRBD1 on 6 matching bases. The V gene's germline CDR1 is SGHTS and CDR2 YDEGEE. Trimming pared 4 bases from V and 4 bases from J, leaving 12 bases between. The CDR3 contains 13 residues. CDR3 sequence: CASSGDRIYEQYF. The CDR3 DNA reads as TGTGCCAGCAGCGGTGACAGGATATACGAGCAGTACTTC. Complete variable domain (other parts from reference TRBV5-8 and TRBJ2-7): EAGVTQSPTHLIKTRGQQATLRCSPISGHTSVYWYQQALGLGLQFLLWYDEGEERNRGNFPPRFSGRQFPNYSSELNVNALELEDSALYLCASSGDRIYEQYFGPGTRLTVT.

The chain links TRBV4-1 to TRBJ2-7, with TRBD2 matching over 7 bases. The CDR3 is 16 amino acids. Trimming at V came to 4 bases and at J to 6 bases, leaving 15 bases not matched to a gene. From germline, CDR1 is MGHRA and CDR2 YSYEKL. The CDR3 coding sequence is TGCGCCAGCAGCCCAGTGGCGGGAGCAAGTCCCGCCGAGCAGTACTTC. This sequence encodes CASSPVAGASPAEQYF.

The gene calls are TRBV5-1 and TRBJ2-3; the match to TRBD2 covers 11 bases. The germline V gene has CDR1 SGHRS and CDR2 YFSETQ. After removal of 4 bases from V and 0 bases from J, the junction contained 13 bases not matched to a gene. This CDR3 region has 19 residues. CDR3 nucleotides: TGCGCCAGCAGCCACAAACCCCTAGCGGGAGGACTCAGCACAGATACGCAGTATTTT. Encoded protein: CASSHKPLAGGLSTDTQYF.

The V call is TRBV5-6, the J call TRBJ2-7; maybe TRBD1 (6 bases). Trimming stripped 1 base from V and 4 bases from J, with 12 bases between. This CDR3 region has 14 residues. CDR1 and CDR2 (germline): SGHDT, YYEEEE. The CDR3 here is CASSLLGTRYEQYF. As DNA, the CDR3 is TGTGCCAGCAGCTTGTTGGGGACAAGATACGAGCAGTACTTC.

The V call is TRBV2, the J call TRBJ2-2; 15 nucleotides align to TRBD2. V was clipped by 6 bases and J by 2 bases; unmatched bases: 4. There are 17 residues in the CDR3. From germline, CDR1 is SNHLY and CDR2 FYNNEI. The chain's CDR3 is CASRRTSGRGNTGELFF. CDR3 sequence (DNA): TGTGCCAGCAGGAGGACTAGCGGGAGGGGAAACACCGGGGAGCTGTTTTTT.

The genes are TRBV11-3 and TRBJ2-1, with 7 nucleotides matching TRBD2. The CDR3 has 14 residues. V lost 6 bases and J lost 6; bases outside the gene matches: 8. In germline, CDR1 is SGHNT, CDR2 YENEEA. The CDR3 region is CASRTSGTINEQFF. The CDR3 coding sequence is TGTGCCAGCAGGACCTCCGGGACTATCAATGAGCAGTTCTTC.

This clone is a singleton in its sample. The chain has TRBV27 and TRBJ2-2; TRBD2 might be the D (5 bases). Germline V CDR1 and CDR2: MNHEY, SMNVEV (reference sequence). With 8 bases removed from V and 1 base from J, the gap between germline ends came to 8 bases. This CDR3 is 13 amino acids long. The CDR3 coding sequence is TGTGCCAGCCTAGCTAAGAACACCGGGGAGCTGTTTTTT. It is translated as CASLAKNTGELFF.

This chain joins TRBV13 and TRBJ2-3; TRBD1 matches at 8 bases. Unmatched junction bases numbered 11, after V lost 5 bases and J lost 1 base. Germline V gives CDR1 PRHDT, CDR2 FYEKMQ (reference sequence). CDR3 size: 17 residues. The CDR3 nucleotides are TGTGCCAGCAGCAAGCGGCGGACAGGGATAGGCACAGATACGCAGTATTTT. Translating gives CASSKRRTGIGTDTQYF.

This chain connects TRBV6-5 to TRBJ2-1; 9 positions agree with TRBD2. The V gene's germline CDR1 is MNHEY and CDR2 SVGAGI. Trimming cost V 6 bases and J 2 bases; bases outside gene matches: 5. The CDR3 runs to 15 residues. In DNA, the CDR3 is TGTGCCAGCAGGCTGACTAGCGGTACCTACAATGAGCAGTTCTTC. It translates to CASRLTSGTYNEQFF.

The V and J genes are TRBV30 and TRBJ2-6; D not resolved. The ends were cut back, 0 bases at V and 0 bases at J, with 6 bases in the middle. This CDR3 is built from 15 residues. Germline assignment: CDR1 GTSNPN and CDR2 SVGIG (reference sequence). The CDR3 DNA sequence: TGTGCCTGGAGTGTCGCGATCTCTGGGGCCAACGTCCTGACTTTC. This sequence encodes CAWSVAISGANVLTF.

The rearrangement joins TRBV25-1 to TRBJ1-5; 9 bases line up with TRBD1. The CDR3 contains 18 residues. Germline V gene sequence: CDR1 MGHDK, CDR2 SYGVNS. The ends lost 6 bases at V and 3 bases at J; junction bases unmatched: 15. The CDR3: CASRNRPTGGYDNQPQHF. The CDR3 DNA follows: TGTGCCAGCAGAAACCGACCAACAGGGGGCTACGACAATCAGCCCCAGCATTTT.

The chain uses TRBV11-2 and TRBJ2-7; D is unclear. There are 15 residues in the CDR3. Trimming stripped 5 bases from V and 3 bases from J, with 17 bases between. Germline CDR1 and CDR2: SGHAT and FQNNGV. The CDR3 coding sequence is TGTGCCAGCAGCCGAGAGGTTAGCTCAGACTACGAGCAGTACTTC. Translation: CASSREVSSDYEQYF.

The chain links TRBV7-9 to TRBJ1-5; TRBD1 is a possible D gene (6 bases). This CDR3 has 15 amino acids. The germline V gene has CDR1 SEHNR and CDR2 FQNEAQ (reference sequence). The V and J ends lost 5 bases and 7 bases respectively, with 18 bases between them. This CDR3 is CASSKLEGGDQPQHF. The CDR3 DNA sequence: TGTGCCAGCAGCAAACTCGAAGGGGGGGACCAGCCCCAGCATTTT.

The CDR3: CASSFQETNQPQHF. The CDR3, as DNA: TGTGCCAGCAGCTTTCAAGAAACTAATCAGCCCCAGCATTTT. The chain carries TRBV5-6 and TRBJ1-5; no definite D call. This CDR3 is 14 amino acids long. The germline V and J ends were trimmed by 2 bases and 4 bases, with 10 bases remaining between them. CDR1 and CDR2 from the germline V gene are SGHDT and YYEEEE.

The genes are TRBV6-5 and TRBJ1-1; D not certain. The CDR3 totals 10 residues. Looked up from germline, CDR1 is MNHEY and CDR2 is SVGAGI. V dropped 7 bases and J dropped 7 bases, with 7 bases sitting between them. This CDR3 is CASIGGEAFF. The CDR3, as DNA: TGTGCCAGCATCGGAGGTGAAGCTTTCTTT.

The V and J genes are TRBV7-6 and TRBJ1-2; 8 nucleotides line up with TRBD1. Germline V gives CDR1 SGHVS, CDR2 FNYEAQ. The ends lost 1 base at V and 5 bases at J; junction bases unmatched: 0. The CDR3 is made up of 13 amino acids. CDR3 region: CASSLGQGYGYTF. DNA of the CDR3: TGTGCCAGCAGCTTAGGACAGGGGTATGGCTACACCTTC.

The chain joins TRBV5-1 to TRBJ2-3; 11 bases agree with TRBD1. This CDR3 contains 15 residues. The germline V gene encodes CDR1 SGHRS and CDR2 YFSETQ. V gave up 4 bases and J gave up 6 bases; unmatched junction bases: 7. The DNA of the CDR3 is TGCGCCAGCAGCCCGGGACAGGGGGGTGGCGATACGCAGTATTTT. Translating it yields CASSPGQGGGDTQYF.

This clone has just a few counts. V gene TRBV4-2 combines with J gene TRBJ2-2; D is unclear. V lost 1 base and J 4 bases, leaving 10 bases between the germline ends. CDR1 LGHNA and CDR2 YNFKEQ come from the germline V gene. This CDR3 is built from 15 residues. The CDR3 DNA follows: TGTGCCAGCAGCCAAGGTCGGGTTGCCACCGGGGAGCTGTTTTTT. It codes for CASSQGRVATGELFF.

The chain combines TRBV9 with TRBJ2-5, with 10 bases that match TRBD2. CDR1 SGDLS and CDR2 YYNGEE come from the germline V gene. The CDR3 is 14 amino acids. Trimming removed 1 base from V and 4 bases from J; junction bases left unmatched: 1. The CDR3 DNA reads as TGTGCCAGCAGCGTATCTAGCGGGAGAGAGACCCAGTACTTC. Encoded protein: CASSVSSGRETQYF.